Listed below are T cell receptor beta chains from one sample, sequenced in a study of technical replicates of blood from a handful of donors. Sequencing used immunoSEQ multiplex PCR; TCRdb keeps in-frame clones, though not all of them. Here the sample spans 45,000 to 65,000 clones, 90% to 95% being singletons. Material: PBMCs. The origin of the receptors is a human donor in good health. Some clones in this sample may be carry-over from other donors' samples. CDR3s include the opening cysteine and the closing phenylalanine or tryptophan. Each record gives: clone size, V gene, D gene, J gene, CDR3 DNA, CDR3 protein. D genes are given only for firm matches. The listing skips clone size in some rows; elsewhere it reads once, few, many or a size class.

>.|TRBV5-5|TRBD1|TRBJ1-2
TGTGCCAGCAGCTCGGGACAGGGGCCCTATGGCTACACCTTC
CASSSGQGPYGYTF
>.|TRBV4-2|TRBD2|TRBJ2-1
TGTGCCAGCAGCCAAGATGGGACTAGCGGGACCCACAATGAGCAGTTCTTC
CASSQDGTSGTHNEQFF
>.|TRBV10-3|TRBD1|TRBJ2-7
TGTGCCATCAGCAATCCGAGGCAGGGGGCTTACGAGCAGTACTTC
CAISNPRQGAYEQYF
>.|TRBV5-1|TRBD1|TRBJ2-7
TGCGCCAGCAGCTGGACAGGGTCTTCCTACGAGCAGTACTTC
CASSWTGSSYEQYF
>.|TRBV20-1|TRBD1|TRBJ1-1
TGCAGTACCCTAGGGACAGGGGAGGCTTTCTTT
CSTLGTGEAFF
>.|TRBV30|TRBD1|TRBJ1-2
TGTGCCTGGAGACCTCCCTCAGGGGGAGGCTACACCTTC
CAWRPPSGGGYTF
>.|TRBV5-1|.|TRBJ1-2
TGCGCCAGCAGCTTGGGCGGAGGGTTAATTAGAAGCTACACCTTC
CASSLGGGLIRSYTF
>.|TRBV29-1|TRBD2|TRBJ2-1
TGCAGCGTTGAACTAGCGGGGGAATATGAGCAGTTCTTC
CSVELAGEYEQFF
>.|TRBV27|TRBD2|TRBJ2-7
TGTGCCAGCAGCTTGTCTGGACTAGCGGGAGGAGACGAGCAGTACTTC
CASSLSGLAGGDEQYF
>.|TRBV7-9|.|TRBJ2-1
TGTGCCAGCAGCTTTGGGGACATCTCCGATGAGCAGTTCTTC
CASSFGDISDEQFF
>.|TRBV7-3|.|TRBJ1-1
TGTGCCAGCAGCTTGTGGCTGAACACTGAAGCTTTCTTT
CASSLWLNTEAFF
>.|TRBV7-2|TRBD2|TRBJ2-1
TGTGCCAGCAGCTTTGCTAGCGGAGATTACAATGAGCAGTTCTTC
CASSFASGDYNEQFF
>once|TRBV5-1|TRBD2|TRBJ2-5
TGCGCCAGCAGCTTGTGGAGCGGGGGGGCGAGGGAGACCCAGTACTTC
CASSLWSGGARETQYF
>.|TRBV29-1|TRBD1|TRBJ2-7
TGCAGCGTCTCCGGGACAGCTGATTCCTACGAGCAGTACTTC
CSVSGTADSYEQYF
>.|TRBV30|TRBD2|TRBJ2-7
TGTGCCTGGAGTGTATTCAGCGGGGCCTACGAGCAGTACTTC
CAWSVFSGAYEQYF
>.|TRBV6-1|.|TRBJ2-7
TGTGCCAGCAGTGAAGAAGGTGCAGGGGCCTACGAGCAGTACTTC
CASSEEGAGAYEQYF
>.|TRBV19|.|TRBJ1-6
TGTGCCAGTAATCAGGGCTCGCGAAATTCACCCCTCCACTTT
CASNQGSRNSPLHF
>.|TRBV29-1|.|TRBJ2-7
TGCAGCGTGGGTTCGGGGACCTACGAGCAGTACTTC
CSVGSGTYEQYF
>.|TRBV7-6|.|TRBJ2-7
TGTGCCAGCAGCGCTAGGGGGGGGAGCTCCTACGAGCAGTACTTC
CASSARGGSSYEQYF
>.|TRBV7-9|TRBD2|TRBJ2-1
TGTGCCAGCAGCCTACTTGGGACTAGCGGGAGTAATGAGCAGTTCTTC
CASSLLGTSGSNEQFF
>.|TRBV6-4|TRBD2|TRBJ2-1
TGTGCCAGCAGTGAGTTTGGACTAGCGGGCCGCAATGAGCAGTTCTTC
CASSEFGLAGRNEQFF
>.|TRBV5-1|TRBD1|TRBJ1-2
TGCGCCAGCAGCTCCGGGACAGGGGGGGTCCCCAGCTATGGCTACACCTTC
CASSSGTGGVPSYGYTF
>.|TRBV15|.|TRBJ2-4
TGTGCCACCAGCAGTGAGGTACAAAACATTCAGTACTTC
CATSSEVQNIQYF
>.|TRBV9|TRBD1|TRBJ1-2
TGTGCCAGCAGCGGGACAGGCTCCAGGGGCTATGGCTACACCTTC
CASSGTGSRGYGYTF
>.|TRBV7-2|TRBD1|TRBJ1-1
TGTGCCAGCAGCGTAGACAGGGGGCGTGAAGCTTTCTTT
CASSVDRGREAFF
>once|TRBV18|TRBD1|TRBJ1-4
TGTGCCAGCTCACCAACACAGGGGGAAAAACTGTTTTTT
CASSPTQGEKLFF
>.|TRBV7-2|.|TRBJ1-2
TGTGCCAGCAGCCCGCGGGGGGACTATGGCTACACCTTC
CASSPRGDYGYTF
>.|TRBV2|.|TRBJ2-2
TGTGCCAGTGGCAGGGAGAACACCGGGGAGCTGTTTTTT
CASGRENTGELFF
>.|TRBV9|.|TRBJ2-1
TGTGCCAGCAGCGTAGGACTCAATGAGCAGTTCTTC
CASSVGLNEQFF
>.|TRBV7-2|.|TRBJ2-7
TGTGCCAGCGCTATCGGAGGTCCCTACGAGCAGTACTTC
CASAIGGPYEQYF
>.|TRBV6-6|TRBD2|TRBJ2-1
TGTGCCAGCGCGGAGCGGGATGTAAATGAGCAGTTCTTC
CASAERDVNEQFF
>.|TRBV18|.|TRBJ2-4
TGTGCCAGCTCACCTGGACAAAGCAAAAACATTCAGTACTTC
CASSPGQSKNIQYF
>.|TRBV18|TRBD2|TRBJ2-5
TGTGCCAGCTCGAGGCTAGCGGGTCAAGAGACCCAGTACTTC
CASSRLAGQETQYF
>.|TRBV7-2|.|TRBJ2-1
TGTGCCAGCAGCTTAGTCTCTAGCCGACGCGGCGATGAGCAGTTCTTC
CASSLVSSRRGDEQFF
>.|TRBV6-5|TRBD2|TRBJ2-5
TGTGCCAGCAGTTCCGAACTAGCGGGAGATGGGGAGACCCAGTACTTC
CASSSELAGDGETQYF
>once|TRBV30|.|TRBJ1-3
TGTGCCTGGGCCCAGGGCTCTGGAAACACCATATATTTT
CAWAQGSGNTIYF
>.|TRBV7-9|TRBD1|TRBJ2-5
TGTGCCAGCAGCTTAAGGGGACAGGAGCAAGAGACCCAGTACTTC
CASSLRGQEQETQYF
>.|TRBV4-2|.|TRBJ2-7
TGTGCCAGCAGCCAAGAAGCCGGGTACGAGCAGTACTTC
CASSQEAGYEQYF
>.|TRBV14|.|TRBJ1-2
TGTGCCAGCAGCCAAGCTAGTTACTATGGCTACACCTTC
CASSQASYYGYTF
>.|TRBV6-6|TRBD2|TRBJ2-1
TGTGCCAGCAGTGGAAGGGCGGGAGCTTGGGATGAGCAGTTCTTC
CASSGRAGAWDEQFF
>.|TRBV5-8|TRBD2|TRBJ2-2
TGTGCCAGCGCTCCGGGACTAGCGGGGCTAACGGTCCCCGGGGAGCTGTTTTTT
CASAPGLAGLTVPGELFF
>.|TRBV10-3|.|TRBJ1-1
TGTGCCATCAGTAACGTCCCACGGACTGAAGCTTTCTTT
CAISNVPRTEAFF
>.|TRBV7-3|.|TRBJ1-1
TGTGCCAGCAGCCCGGGATATGGGGATGAAGCTTTCTTT
CASSPGYGDEAFF
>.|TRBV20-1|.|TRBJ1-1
TGCAGTGCTCCGGTGCGGGCTGAAGCTTTCTTT
CSAPVRAEAFF
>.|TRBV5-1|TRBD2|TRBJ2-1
TGCGCCAGCAGCTTCGGACCCCGGACTAGCTCACGGAGCTCCTACAATGAGCAGTTCTTC
CASSFGPRTSSRSSYNEQFF
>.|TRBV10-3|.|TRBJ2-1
TGTGCCATCAGTGAGACGGGGTCCTACAATGAGCAGTTCTTC
CAISETGSYNEQFF
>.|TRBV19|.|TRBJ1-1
TGTGCCAGTAGTATAGATCGGTCAGGAATGGCTGAAGCTTTCTTT
CASSIDRSGMAEAFF
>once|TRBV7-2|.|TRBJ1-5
TGTGCCAGCACCTTCCTAGGCGGAGGTAATCAGCCCCAGCATTTT
CASTFLGGGNQPQHF
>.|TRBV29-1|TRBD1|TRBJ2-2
TGCAGCGTAGGACAGGGAGTAAACACCGGGGAGCTGTTTTTT
CSVGQGVNTGELFF